The next 8 T cell receptor beta chains were all read from a single sample in a study of CD8 T cells in Susac syndrome. Random hexamers were used to reverse transcribe roughly 0.5 to 1 ug of RNA. TCRdb redid the calling of the immunoSEQ multiplex PCR reads with MiXCR, one entry per CDR3 protein. The sample lists fewer than 200,000 distinct CDR3 sequences; about 95% were seen once. The specimen was CD4+ T cells from PBMCs. These receptor sequences come from a human donor in good health.

This clonotype came up a few times. This sequence joins TRBV2 and TRBJ2-6; D remains ambiguous. Germline lookup yields CDR1 SNHLY and CDR2 FYNNEI. Deletions cut 9 bases from V and 0 bases from J, with 6 bases between. CDR3 length: 13 amino acids. CDR3 amino acids: CASTDSGANVLTF. The CDR3 nucleotides read TGTGCCAGTACGGACTCTGGGGCCAACGTCCTGACTTTC.

The CDR3 region has the DNA TGTGCCACCAGTGAGGCTAGCGGAAATAATGAGCAGTTCTTC. Its translation: CATSEASGNNEQFF. The V call is TRBV24-1, the J call TRBJ2-1; TRBD2 matches at 7 bases. After removal of 4 bases from V and 7 bases from J, the junction contained 6 bases not matched to a gene. Germline CDR1 and CDR2: KGHDR and SFDVKD. The CDR3 consists of 14 residues.

This clonotype showed up just once. The chain employs TRBV5-4 and TRBJ2-3; tentatively, D is TRBD2 (7 bases). The germline V and J ends were trimmed by 8 bases and 4 bases, with 17 bases remaining between them. This CDR3 comprises 14 residues. Germline loops: CDR1 SGHNT, CDR2 YYREEE (reference sequence). CDR3 region: CASRPRGGSDTQYF. The DNA for the CDR3 is TGTGCCAGTAGACCGAGGGGGGGGTCAGATACGCAGTATTTT.

The V call is TRBV7-2, the J call TRBJ2-7, with 10 bases identical to TRBD1. Unmatched junction bases numbered 7, after V lost 5 bases and J lost 3 bases. The CDR3 length is 15 residues. Germline V gives CDR1 SGHTA, CDR2 FQGNSA. The CDR3 nucleotides are TGTGCCAGCAGCATGGACAGGGGGATCTTCTACGAGCAGTACTTC. Protein product: CASSMDRGIFYEQYF.

V gene TRBV6-2 or TRBV6-3 combines with J gene TRBJ2-2, with D unresolved. CDR1 and CDR2 (germline): MNHEY, SVGEGT. V lost 6 bases to trimming and J lost 6 bases, with 5 bases between them. The CDR3 contains 11 residues. CDR3 nucleotides: TGTGCCAGCAGATGGCCCGGGGAGCTGTTTTTT. Amino acid sequence: CASRWPGELFF.

V is TRBV6-5 and J is TRBJ2-3; D uncertain. The CDR3 covers 15 residues. The V gene's germline CDR1 is MNHEY and CDR2 SVGAGI. Trimming removed 7 bases at V and 2 bases at J, with 16 bases between. CDR3 sequence reads: CASTRGGRNTDTQYF. The CDR3 region has the DNA TGTGCCAGCACCCGAGGTGGGCGGAACACAGATACGCAGTATTTT.

The V call is TRBV4-3, the J call TRBJ2-6; possible D gene TRBD2, 6 bases. The germline V gene has CDR1 LGHNA and CDR2 YSLEER. The CDR3 is 16 residues long. V was pared by 3 bases and J by 1 base, with 10 bases between. The CDR3 is CASSQGGSSGANVLTF. The CDR3 coding sequence is TGCGCCAGCAGCCAGGGGGGTTCTTCTGGGGCCAACGTCCTGACTTTC.

This chain joins TRBV29-1 and TRBJ2-7; D is possibly TRBD1 (6 bases). Trimming cost V 6 bases and J 0 bases, with 24 bases left between them. This CDR3 has 17 amino acids. Germline lookup yields CDR1 SQVTM and CDR2 ANQGSEA. CDR3 in DNA: TGCAGCGTGGCGCGACTCACCAGGGGCCTCCTCTCCTACGAGCAGTACTTC. Its translation: CSVARLTRGLLSYEQYF.